This T cell receptor beta chain was sequenced during a study of Graves' ophthalmopathy and Graves' hyperthyroidism. Study at large: Peripheral blood sampling occurred at initial diagnosis, before any treatment.

The study's findings and limits: Among thyroid clonotypes expanded above 0.001 frequency, most also appeared in blood.

As regards this clonotype: Its antigen is undetermined. A much larger clone differs by one base, so this may be a read error. Without the conserved terminal phenylalanine or tryptophan, this CDR3 likely stems from a read error.

Germline-derived CDR1 and CDR2 are SGHRS and YFSETQ. The CDR3 length is 13 residues. RNA transcripts served as template for amplifying TCR beta CDR3 sequences. HTBI primers primed a first-round RT-PCR, and a second-round multiplex PCR followed. Using its own MiXCR run on the multiplex PCR reads, TCRdb lists one record per CDR3 protein. The sample holds about 740,000 distinct CDR3 sequences; 40% are singletons and the top ten take about 40%. The sequenced material came from peripheral blood. This chain uses TRBV5-1 with TRBJ1-1; no clear D gene. This TCR came from an adult man with Graves' ophthalmopathy. The CDR3 protein is CASSPYIDTEAFL. For the CDR3, the DNA is TGTGCCAGCAGCCCCTACATAGACACTGAAGCTTTCCTT.